This TCR beta chain comes out of a study of PD-L1 blockade in urothelial cancer. Looking at the study overall: Patients took up atezolizumab in about 2014 at 1,200 mg intravenously every 3 weeks. Timepoints chosen for blood analysis were 3 weeks (second dose) and 6 weeks after treatment start.

Notes on this clone: What it binds is unknown.

Assay: immunoSEQ multiplex PCR; the TCRdb copy retains only in-frame clones and omits some. The table shows approximately 79,000 clones, with about nine tenths occurring only once. Patient disease was locally advanced or metastatic urothelial carcinoma. General study findings and limits: Below-median pretreatment blood TCR clonality predicted better survival.

This CDR3 spans 16 amino acids. Germline assignment: CDR1 SGDLS and CDR2 YYNGEE. Trimming removed 4 bases from V and 1 base from J; junction bases left unmatched: 7. This chain connects TRBV9 to TRBJ2-3, with 9 bases that match TRBD1. Source: PBMCs, taken around atezolizumab (anti-PD-L1) treatment. This receptor was obtained from a woman in her 70s with urothelial cancer. The CDR3 nucleotides read TGTGCCAGCAGCCCTCGGGACAGGGACGGCACAGATACGCAGTATTTT. It translates to CASSPRDRDGTDTQYF.